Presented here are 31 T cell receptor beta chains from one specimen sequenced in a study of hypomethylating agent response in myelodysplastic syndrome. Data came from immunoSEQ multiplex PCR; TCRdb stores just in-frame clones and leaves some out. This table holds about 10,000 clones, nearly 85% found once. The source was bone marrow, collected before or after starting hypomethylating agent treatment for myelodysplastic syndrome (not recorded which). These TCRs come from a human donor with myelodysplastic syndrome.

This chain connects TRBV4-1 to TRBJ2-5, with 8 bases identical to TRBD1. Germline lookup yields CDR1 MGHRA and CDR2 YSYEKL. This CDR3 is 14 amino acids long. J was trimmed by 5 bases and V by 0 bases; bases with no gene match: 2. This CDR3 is CASSQEDRGETQYF. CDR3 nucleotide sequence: TGCGCCAGCAGCCAAGAAGACAGGGGCGAGACCCAGTACTTC.

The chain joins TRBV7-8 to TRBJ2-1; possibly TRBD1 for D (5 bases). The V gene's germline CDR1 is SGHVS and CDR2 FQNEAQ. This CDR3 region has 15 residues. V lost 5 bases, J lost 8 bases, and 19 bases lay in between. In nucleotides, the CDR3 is TGTGCCAGCAGCCCTGGGGCTAGACCAGCCCATGAGCAGTTCTTC. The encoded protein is CASSPGARPAHEQFF.

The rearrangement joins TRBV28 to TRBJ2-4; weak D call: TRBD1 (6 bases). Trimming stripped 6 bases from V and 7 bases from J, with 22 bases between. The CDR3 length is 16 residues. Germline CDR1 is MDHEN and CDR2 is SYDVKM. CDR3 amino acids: CASSSTTGKQGNIQYF. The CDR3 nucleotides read TGTGCCAGCAGCTCTACCACAGGGAAGCAAGGGAACATTCAGTACTTC.

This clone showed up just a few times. CDR3 sequence: CASSIGGGGYTF. DNA for the CDR3: TGTGCCAGTAGTATTGGCGGCGGAGGCTACACCTTC. The J gene is TRBJ1-2, the V gene TRBV19; D gene unclear. The germline gives CDR1 LNHDA, CDR2 SQIVND (reference sequence). Between the trimmed V and J ends, which lost 3 bases and 8 bases, there was a span of 10 bases. The CDR3 consists of 12 residues.

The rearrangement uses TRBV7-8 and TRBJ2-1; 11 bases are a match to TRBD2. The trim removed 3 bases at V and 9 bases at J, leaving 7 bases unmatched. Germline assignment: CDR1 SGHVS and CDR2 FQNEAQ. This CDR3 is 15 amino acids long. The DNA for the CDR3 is TGTGCCAGCAGCTTGTTAGCGGGGGGGCCCGGTGAGCAGTTCTTC. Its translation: CASSLLAGGPGEQFF.

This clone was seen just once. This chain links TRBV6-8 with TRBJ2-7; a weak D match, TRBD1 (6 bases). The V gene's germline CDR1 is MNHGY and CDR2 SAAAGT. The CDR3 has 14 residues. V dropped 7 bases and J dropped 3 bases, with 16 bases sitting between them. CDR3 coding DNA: TGTGCCAGCACTTTCCTCAGGGGTGTCTACGAGCAGTACTTC. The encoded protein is CASTFLRGVYEQYF.

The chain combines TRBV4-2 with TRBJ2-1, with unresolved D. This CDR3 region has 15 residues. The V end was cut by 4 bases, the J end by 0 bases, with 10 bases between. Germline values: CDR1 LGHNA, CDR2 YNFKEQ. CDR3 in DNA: TGTGCCAGCAGCCCATTCGACATCTCCTACAATGAGCAGTTCTTC. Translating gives CASSPFDISYNEQFF.

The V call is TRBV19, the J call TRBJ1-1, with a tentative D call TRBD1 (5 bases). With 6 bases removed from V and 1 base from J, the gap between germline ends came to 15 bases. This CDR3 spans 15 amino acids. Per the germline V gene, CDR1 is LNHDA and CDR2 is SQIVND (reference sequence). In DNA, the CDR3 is TGTGCCAGTAGGGGGGGGAAGCTAGGGAACACTGAAGCTTTCTTT. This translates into CASRGGKLGNTEAFF.

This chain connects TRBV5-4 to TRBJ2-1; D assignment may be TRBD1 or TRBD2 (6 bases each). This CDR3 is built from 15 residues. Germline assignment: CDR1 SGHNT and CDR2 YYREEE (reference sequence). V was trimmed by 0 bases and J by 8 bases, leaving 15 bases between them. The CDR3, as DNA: TGTGCCAGCAGCTTGGGAGGAGAGGGGGGCGATGAGCAGTTCTTC. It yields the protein CASSLGGEGGDEQFF.

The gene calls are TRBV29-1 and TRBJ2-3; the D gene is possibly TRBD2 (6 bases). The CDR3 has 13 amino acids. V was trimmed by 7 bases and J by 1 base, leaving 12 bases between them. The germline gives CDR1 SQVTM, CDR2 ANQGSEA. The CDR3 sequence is CSGVGGGTDTQYF. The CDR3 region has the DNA TGCAGCGGCGTTGGAGGGGGCACAGATACGCAGTATTTT.

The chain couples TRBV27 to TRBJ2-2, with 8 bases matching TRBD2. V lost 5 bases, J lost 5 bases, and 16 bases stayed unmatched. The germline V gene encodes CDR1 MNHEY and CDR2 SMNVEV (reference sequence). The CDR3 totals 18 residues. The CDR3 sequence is CASSPLAGSSGVTGELFF. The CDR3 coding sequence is TGTGCCAGCAGTCCGCTAGCGGGCTCCTCCGGGGTGACCGGGGAGCTGTTTTTT.

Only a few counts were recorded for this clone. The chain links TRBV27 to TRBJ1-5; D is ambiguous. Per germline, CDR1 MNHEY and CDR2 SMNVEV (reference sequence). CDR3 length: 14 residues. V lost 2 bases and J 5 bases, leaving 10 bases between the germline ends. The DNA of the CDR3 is TGTGCCAGCAGTTTAAGGGCAGGCTATCAGCCCCAGCATTTT. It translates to CASSLRAGYQPQHF.

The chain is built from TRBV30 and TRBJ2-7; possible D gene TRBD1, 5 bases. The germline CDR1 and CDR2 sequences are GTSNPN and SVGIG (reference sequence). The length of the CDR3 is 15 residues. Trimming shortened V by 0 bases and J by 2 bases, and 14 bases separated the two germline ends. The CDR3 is CAWSVGPKGAYEQYF. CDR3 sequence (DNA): TGTGCCTGGAGTGTAGGCCCGAAAGGGGCCTACGAGCAGTACTTC.

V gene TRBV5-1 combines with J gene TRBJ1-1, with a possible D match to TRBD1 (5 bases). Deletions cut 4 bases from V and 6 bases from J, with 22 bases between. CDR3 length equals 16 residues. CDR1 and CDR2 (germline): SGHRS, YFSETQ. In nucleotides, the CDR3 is TGCGCCAGCAGCATTGGCGGGGCGGGGGTTGTCGCTGAAGCTTTCTTT. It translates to CASSIGGAGVVAEAFF.

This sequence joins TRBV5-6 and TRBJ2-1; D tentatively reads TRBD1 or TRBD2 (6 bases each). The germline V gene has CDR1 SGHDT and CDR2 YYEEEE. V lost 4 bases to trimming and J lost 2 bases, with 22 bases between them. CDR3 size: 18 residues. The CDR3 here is CASSPEGFYRDPYNEQFF. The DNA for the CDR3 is TGTGCCAGCAGCCCGGAGGGATTTTACAGGGACCCCTACAATGAGCAGTTCTTC.

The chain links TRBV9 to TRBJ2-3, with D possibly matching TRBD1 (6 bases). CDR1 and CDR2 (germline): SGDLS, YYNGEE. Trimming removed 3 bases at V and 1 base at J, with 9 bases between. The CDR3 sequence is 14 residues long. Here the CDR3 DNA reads TGTGCCAGCAGCGCCAACAGGGGCACAGATACGCAGTATTTT. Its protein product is CASSANRGTDTQYF.

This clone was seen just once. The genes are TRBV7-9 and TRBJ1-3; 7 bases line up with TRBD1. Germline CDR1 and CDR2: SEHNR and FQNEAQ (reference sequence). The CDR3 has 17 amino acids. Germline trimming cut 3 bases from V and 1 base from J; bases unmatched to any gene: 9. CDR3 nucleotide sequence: TGTGCCAGCAGCTTGGTCACAGGGGCAACTTCTGGAAACACCATATATTTT. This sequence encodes CASSLVTGATSGNTIYF.

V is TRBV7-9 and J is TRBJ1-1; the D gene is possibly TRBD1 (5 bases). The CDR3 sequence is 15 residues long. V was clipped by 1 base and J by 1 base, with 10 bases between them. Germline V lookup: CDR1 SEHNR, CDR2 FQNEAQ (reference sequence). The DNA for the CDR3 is TGTGCCAGCAGCTTAGTTTCGGGACGGAACACTGAAGCTTTCTTT. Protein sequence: CASSLVSGRNTEAFF.

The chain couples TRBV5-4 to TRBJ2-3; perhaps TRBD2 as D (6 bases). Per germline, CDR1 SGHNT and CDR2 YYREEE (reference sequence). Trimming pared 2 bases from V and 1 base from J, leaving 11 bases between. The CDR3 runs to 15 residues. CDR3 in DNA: TGTGCCAGCAGCTTACGGGGGTACGGCACAGATACGCAGTATTTT. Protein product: CASSLRGYGTDTQYF.

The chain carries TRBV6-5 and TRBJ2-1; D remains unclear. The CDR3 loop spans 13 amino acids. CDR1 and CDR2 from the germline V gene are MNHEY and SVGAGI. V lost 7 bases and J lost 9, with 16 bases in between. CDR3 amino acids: CASNPGLWGEQFF. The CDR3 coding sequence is TGTGCCAGCAACCCCGGATTGTGGGGTGAGCAGTTCTTC.

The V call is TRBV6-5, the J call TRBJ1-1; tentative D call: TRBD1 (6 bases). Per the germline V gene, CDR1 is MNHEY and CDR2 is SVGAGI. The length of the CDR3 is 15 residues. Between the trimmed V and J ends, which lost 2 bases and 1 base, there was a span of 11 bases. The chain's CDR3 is CASSYPGQRNTEAFF. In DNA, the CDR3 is TGTGCCAGCAGTTACCCCGGACAGAGGAACACTGAAGCTTTCTTT.

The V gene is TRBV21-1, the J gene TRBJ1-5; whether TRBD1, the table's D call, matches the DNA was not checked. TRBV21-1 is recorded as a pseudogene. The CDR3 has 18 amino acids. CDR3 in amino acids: CASRHSGSTNRGDQPQHF. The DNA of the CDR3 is TGTGCCAGCAGACATTCCGGGTCCACAAACAGGGGGGATCAGCCCCAGCATTTT.

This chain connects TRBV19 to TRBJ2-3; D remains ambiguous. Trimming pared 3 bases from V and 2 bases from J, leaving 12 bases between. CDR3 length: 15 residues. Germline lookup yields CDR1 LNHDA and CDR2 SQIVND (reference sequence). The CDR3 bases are TGTGCCAGTAGTATTCCCGGCCGATCCACAGATACGCAGTATTTT. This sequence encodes CASSIPGRSTDTQYF.

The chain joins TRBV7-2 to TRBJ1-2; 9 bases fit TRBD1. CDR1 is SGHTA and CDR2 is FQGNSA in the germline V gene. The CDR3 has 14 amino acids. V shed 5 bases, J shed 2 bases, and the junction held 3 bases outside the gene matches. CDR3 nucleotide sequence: TGTGCCAGCAGCCCTGACAGGGGGAACTATGGCTACACCTTC. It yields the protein CASSPDRGNYGYTF. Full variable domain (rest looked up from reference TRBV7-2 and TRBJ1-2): GAGVSQSPSNKVTEKGKDVELRCDPISGHTALYWYRQSLGQGLEFLIYFQGNSAPDKSGLPSDRFSAERTGGSVSTLTIQRTQQEDSAVYLCASSPDRGNYGYTFGSGTRLTVV.

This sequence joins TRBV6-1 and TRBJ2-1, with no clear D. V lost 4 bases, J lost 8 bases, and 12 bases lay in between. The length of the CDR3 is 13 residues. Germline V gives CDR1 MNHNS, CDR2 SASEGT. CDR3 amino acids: CASSAASSYEQFF. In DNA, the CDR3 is TGTGCCAGCAGTGCCGCCTCTTCCTATGAGCAGTTCTTC.

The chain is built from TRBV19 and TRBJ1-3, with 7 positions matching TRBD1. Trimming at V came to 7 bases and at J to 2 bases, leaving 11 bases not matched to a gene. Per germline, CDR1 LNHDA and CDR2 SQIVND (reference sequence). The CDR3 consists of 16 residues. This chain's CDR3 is CASTPGRGGPGNTIYF. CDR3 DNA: TGTGCCAGTACCCCGGGCAGGGGGGGGCCTGGAAACACCATATATTTT. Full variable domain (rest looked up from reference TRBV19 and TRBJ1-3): DGGITQSPKYLFRKEGQNVTLSCEQNLNHDAMYWYRQDPGQGLRLIYYSQIVNDFQKGDIAEGYSVSREKKESFPLTVTSAQKNPTAFYLCASTPGRGGPGNTIYFGEGSWLTVV.

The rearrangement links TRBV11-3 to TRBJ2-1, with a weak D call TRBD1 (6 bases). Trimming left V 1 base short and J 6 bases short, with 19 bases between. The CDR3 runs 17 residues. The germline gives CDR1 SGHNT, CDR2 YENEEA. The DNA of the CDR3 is TGTGCCAGCAGCTTAGGTCCCCTGGGGGCCGAGGGCAATGAGCAGTTCTTC. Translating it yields CASSLGPLGAEGNEQFF. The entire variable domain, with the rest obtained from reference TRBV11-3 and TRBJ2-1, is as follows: EAGVVQSPRYKIIEKKQPVAFWCNPISGHNTLYWYLQNLGQGPELLIRYENEEAVDDSQLPKDRFSAERLKGVDSTLKIQPAELGDSAVYLCASSLGPLGAEGNEQFFGPGTRLTVL.

Here the CDR3 DNA reads TGCGCCAGCAGCCCCGACACCGCTTGGGGTTGGGAGCAGTACTTC. Translation gives CASSPDTAWGWEQYF. The V gene is TRBV5-1, the J gene TRBJ2-7; D not resolved. V was cut by 4 bases and J by 7 bases, with 21 bases left in between. Germline V gene sequence: CDR1 SGHRS, CDR2 YFSETQ. This CDR3 comprises 15 residues.

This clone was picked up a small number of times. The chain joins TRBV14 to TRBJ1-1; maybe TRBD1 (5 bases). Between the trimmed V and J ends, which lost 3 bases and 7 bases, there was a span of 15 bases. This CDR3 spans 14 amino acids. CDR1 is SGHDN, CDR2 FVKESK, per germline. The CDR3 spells CASSQPTGGGEAFF. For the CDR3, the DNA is TGTGCCAGCAGCCAGCCAACCGGGGGAGGTGAAGCTTTCTTT.

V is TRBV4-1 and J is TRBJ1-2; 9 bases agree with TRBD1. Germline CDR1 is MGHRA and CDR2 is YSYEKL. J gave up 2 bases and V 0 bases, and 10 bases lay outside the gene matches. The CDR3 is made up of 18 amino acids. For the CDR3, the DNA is TGCGCCAGCAGCCAAGATGGGGACAGGGTTTATCCGAACTATGGCTACACCTTC. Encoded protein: CASSQDGDRVYPNYGYTF.

The CDR3, as DNA: TGTGCCAGCAGCCAAGATTGGGGGCGGGATGGCTACACCTTC. Translating gives CASSQDWGRDGYTF. The chain recombines TRBV14 with TRBJ1-2; tentatively, D is TRBD1 (6 bases). CDR1 and CDR2 from the germline V gene are SGHDN and FVKESK. The V and J ends lost 0 bases and 6 bases respectively, with 11 bases between them. CDR3 length equals 14 residues.